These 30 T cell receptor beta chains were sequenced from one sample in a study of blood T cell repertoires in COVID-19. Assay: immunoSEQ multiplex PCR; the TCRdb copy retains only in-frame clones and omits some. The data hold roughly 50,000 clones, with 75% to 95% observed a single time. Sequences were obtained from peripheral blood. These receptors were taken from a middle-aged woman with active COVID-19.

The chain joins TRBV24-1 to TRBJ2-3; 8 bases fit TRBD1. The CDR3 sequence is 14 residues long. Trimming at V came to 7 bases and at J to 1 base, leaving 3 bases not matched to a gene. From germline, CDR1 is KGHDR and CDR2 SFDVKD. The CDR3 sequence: CATRPDRGTDTQYF. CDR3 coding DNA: TGTGCCACCAGACCGGACAGGGGCACAGATACGCAGTATTTT.

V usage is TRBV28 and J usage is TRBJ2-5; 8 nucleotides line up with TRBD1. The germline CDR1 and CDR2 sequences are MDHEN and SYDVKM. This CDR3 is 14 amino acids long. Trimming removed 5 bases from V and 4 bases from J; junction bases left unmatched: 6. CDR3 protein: CASSESGTGETQYF. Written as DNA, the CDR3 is TGTGCCAGCAGTGAGTCGGGGACAGGAGAGACCCAGTACTTC.

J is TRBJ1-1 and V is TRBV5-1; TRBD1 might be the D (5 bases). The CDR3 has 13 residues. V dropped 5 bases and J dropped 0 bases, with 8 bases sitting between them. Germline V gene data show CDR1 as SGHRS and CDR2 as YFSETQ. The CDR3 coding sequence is TGCGCCAGCAGGGAGGGGATGAACACTGAAGCTTTCTTT. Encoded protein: CASREGMNTEAFF.

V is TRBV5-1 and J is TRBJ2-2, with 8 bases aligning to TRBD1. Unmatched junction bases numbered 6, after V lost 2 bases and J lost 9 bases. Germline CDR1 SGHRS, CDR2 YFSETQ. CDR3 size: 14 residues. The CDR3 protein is CASSFDRGDRELFF. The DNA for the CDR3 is TGCGCCAGCAGCTTCGACAGGGGAGATCGGGAGCTGTTTTTT.

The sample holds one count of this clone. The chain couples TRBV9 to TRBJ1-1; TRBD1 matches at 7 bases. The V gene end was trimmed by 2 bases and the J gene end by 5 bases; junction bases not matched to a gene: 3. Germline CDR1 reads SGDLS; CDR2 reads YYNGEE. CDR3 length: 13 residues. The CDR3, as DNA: TGTGCCAGCAGCGTCGGACAGGTTACTGAAGCTTTCTTT. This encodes CASSVGQVTEAFF.

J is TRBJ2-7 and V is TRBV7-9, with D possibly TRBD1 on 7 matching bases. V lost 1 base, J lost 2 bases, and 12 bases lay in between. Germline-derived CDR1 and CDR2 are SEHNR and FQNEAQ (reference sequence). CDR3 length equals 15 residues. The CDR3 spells CASSLVGGGTYEQYF. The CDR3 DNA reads TGTGCCAGCAGCTTAGTAGGGGGCGGGACCTACGAGCAGTACTTC.

The CDR3 here is CAFKRGDIGNQPQHF. The CDR3 DNA reads TGTGCCTTTAAAAGGGGCGATATCGGCAATCAGCCCCAGCATTTT. This sequence joins TRBV30 and TRBJ1-5, with D maybe TRBD1 (5 bases). Germline assignment: CDR1 GTSNPN and CDR2 SVGIG (reference sequence). Trimming cost V 7 bases and J 2 bases, with 18 bases left between them. This CDR3 comprises 15 residues.

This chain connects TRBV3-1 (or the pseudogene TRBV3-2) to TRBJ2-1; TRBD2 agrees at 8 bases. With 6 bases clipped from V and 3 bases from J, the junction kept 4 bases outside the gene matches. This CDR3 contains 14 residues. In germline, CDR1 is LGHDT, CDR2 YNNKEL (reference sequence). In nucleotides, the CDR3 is TGTGCCAGCAGTGGTAGCGGGGTCTACAATGAGCAGTTCTTC. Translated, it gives CASSGSGVYNEQFF.

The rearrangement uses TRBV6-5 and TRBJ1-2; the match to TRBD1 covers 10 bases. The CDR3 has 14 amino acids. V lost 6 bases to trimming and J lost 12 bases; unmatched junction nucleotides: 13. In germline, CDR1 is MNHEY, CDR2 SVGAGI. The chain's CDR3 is CASRSSGTGDRDTF. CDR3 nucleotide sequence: TGTGCCAGCAGATCCTCCGGGACAGGGGATCGGGACACCTTC.

CDR3 in amino acids: CASSRRGSTYTDTQYF. The CDR3 DNA is TGTGCCAGCAGCCGCAGGGGGTCAACTTACACAGATACGCAGTATTTT. V and J are TRBV11-3 and TRBJ2-3; 7 bases fit TRBD1. This CDR3 contains 16 residues. Germline trimming cut 5 bases from V and 2 bases from J; bases unmatched to any gene: 10. Germline V gives CDR1 SGHNT, CDR2 YENEEA. The full variable domain, its missing parts supplied by reference TRBV11-3 and TRBJ2-3, is EAGVVQSPRYKIIEKKQPVAFWCNPISGHNTLYWYLQNLGQGPELLIRYENEEAVDDSQLPKDRFSAERLKGVDSTLKIQPAELGDSAVYLCASSRRGSTYTDTQYFGPGTRLTVL.

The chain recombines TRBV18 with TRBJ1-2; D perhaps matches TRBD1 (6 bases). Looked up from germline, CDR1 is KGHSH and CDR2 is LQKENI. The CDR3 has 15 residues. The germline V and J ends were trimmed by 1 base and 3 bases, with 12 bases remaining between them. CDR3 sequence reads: CASSPQGQIHYGYTF. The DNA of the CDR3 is TGTGCCAGCTCACCACAAGGACAGATCCACTATGGCTACACCTTC. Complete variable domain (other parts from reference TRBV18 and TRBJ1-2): NAGVMQNPRHLVRRRGQEARLRCSPMKGHSHVYWYRQLPEEGLKFMVYLQKENIIDESGMPKERFSAEFPKEGPSILRIQQVVRGDSAAYFCASSPQGQIHYGYTFGSGTRLTVV.

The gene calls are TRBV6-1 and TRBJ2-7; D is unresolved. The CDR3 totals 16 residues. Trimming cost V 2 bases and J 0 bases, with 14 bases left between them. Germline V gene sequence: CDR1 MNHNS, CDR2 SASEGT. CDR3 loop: CASSETIRSLSYEQYF. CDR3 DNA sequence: TGTGCCAGCAGTGAAACTATTCGGTCCCTCTCCTACGAGCAGTACTTC.

CDR3: CAISPSSTEAFF. For the CDR3, the DNA is TGTGCCATCAGTCCCTCGTCCACTGAAGCTTTCTTT. This chain uses TRBV10-3 with TRBJ1-1; D gene uncertain. Trimming stripped 5 bases from V and 4 bases from J, with 8 bases between. The CDR3 extends over 12 amino acids. Germline V gene data show CDR1 as ENHRY and CDR2 as SYGVKD.

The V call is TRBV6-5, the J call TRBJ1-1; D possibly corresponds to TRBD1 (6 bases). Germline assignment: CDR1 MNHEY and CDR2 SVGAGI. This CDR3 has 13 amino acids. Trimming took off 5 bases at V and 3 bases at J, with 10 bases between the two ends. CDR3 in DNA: TGTGCCAGCAGTCCCAGGGGTGACACTGAAGCTTTCTTT. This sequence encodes CASSPRGDTEAFF.

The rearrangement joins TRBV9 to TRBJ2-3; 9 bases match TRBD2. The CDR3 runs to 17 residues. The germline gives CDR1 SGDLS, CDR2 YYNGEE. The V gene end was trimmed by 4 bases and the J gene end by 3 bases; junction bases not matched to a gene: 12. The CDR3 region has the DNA TGTGCCAGCAGCTACCCCCGCGGGGGGGAATGGACAGATACGCAGTATTTT. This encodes CASSYPRGGEWTDTQYF.

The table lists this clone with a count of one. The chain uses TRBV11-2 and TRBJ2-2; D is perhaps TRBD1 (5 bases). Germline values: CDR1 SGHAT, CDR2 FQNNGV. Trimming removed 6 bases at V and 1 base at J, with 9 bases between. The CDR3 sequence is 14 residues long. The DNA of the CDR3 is TGTGCCAGCAGTAGAAGGGGGAACACCGGGGAGCTGTTTTTT. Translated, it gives CASSRRGNTGELFF.

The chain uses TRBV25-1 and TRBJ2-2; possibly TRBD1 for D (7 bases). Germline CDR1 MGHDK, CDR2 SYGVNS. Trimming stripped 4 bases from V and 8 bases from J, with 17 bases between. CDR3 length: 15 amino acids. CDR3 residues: CASSVRQGGSGELFF. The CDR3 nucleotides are TGTGCCAGCAGTGTGCGGCAGGGGGGTTCTGGGGAGCTGTTTTTT.

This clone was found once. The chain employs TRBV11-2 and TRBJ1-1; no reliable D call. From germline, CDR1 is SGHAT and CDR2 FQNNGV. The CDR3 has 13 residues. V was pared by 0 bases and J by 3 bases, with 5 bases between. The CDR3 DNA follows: TGTGCCAGCAGCTTAGACGGGGACACTGAAGCTTTCTTT. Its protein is CASSLDGDTEAFF.

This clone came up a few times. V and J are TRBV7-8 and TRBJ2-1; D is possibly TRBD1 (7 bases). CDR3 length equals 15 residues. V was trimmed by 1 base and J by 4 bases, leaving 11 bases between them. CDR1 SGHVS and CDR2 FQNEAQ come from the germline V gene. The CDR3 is CASSLESGGYNEQFF. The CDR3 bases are TGTGCCAGCAGCTTAGAGTCAGGGGGGTACAATGAGCAGTTCTTC.

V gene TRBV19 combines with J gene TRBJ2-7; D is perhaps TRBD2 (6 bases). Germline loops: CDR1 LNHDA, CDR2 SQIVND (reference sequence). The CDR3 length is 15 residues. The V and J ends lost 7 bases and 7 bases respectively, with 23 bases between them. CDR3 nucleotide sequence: TGTGCCAGTACTCACCAGGCGGCAGCGGCGGGGGAGCAGTACTTC. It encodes CASTHQAAAAGEQYF.

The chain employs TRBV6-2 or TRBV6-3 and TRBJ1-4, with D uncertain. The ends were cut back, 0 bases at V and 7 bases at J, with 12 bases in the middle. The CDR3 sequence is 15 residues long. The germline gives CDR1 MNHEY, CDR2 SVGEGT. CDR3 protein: CASSYSSIVGEKLFF. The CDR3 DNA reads TGTGCCAGCAGTTACTCGAGTATTGTCGGTGAAAAACTGTTTTTT.

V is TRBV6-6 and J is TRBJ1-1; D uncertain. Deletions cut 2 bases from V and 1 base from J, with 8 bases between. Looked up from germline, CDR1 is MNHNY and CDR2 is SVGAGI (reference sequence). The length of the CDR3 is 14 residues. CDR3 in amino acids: CASSYREANTEAFF. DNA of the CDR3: TGTGCCAGCAGTTACAGGGAGGCGAACACTGAAGCTTTCTTT.

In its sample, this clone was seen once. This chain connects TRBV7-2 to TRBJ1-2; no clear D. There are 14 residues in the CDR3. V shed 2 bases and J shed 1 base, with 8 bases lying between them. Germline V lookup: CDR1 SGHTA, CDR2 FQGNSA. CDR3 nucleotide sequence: TGTGCCAGCAGCTTACCAGGATTTAACTATGGCTACACCTTC. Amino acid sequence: CASSLPGFNYGYTF.

The CDR3 spells CASSVSAGNTEAFF. CDR3 in DNA: TGTGCCAGCAGCGTAAGCGCGGGGAACACTGAAGCTTTCTTT. The J gene is TRBJ1-1, the V gene TRBV9; D is undetermined. The V gene lost 1 base and the J gene lost 1 base, with 8 bases spanning the gap. Germline CDR1 and CDR2: SGDLS and YYNGEE. The CDR3 runs to 14 residues.

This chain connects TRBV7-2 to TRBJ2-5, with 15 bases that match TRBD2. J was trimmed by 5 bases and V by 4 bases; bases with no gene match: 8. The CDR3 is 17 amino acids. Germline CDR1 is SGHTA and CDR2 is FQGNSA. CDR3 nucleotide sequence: TGTGCCAGCAGCTCCGGACTAGCGGGGGGGACAGTCGAGACCCAGTACTTC. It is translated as CASSSGLAGGTVETQYF.

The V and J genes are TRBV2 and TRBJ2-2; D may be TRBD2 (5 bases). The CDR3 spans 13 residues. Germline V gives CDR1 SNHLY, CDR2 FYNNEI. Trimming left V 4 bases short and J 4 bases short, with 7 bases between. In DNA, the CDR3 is TGTGCCAGCAGTGGCCGGGGCACCGGGGAGCTGTTTTTT. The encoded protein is CASSGRGTGELFF.

The CDR3 loop is CASSSGRQFYEQYF. The CDR3 DNA is TGTGCCAGCAGTAGCGGGCGACAGTTTTACGAGCAGTACTTC. V usage is TRBV2 and J usage is TRBJ2-7; D might be TRBD2 (6 bases). V was pared by 5 bases and J by 4 bases, with 15 bases between. The V gene's germline CDR1 is SNHLY and CDR2 FYNNEI. CDR3 length: 14 residues.

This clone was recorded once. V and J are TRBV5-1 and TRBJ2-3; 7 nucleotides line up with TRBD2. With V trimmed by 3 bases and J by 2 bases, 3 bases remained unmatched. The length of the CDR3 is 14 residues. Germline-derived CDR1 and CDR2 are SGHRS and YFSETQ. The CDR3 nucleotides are TGCGCCAGCAGCTGGGGACTAACCACAGATACGCAGTATTTT. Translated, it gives CASSWGLTTDTQYF.

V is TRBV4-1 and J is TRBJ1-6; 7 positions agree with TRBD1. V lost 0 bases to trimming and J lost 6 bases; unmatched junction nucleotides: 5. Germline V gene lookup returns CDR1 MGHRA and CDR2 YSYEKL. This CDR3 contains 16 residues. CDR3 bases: TGCGCCAGCAGCCAAGAATCGGGACAGAGTAATTCACCCCTCCACTTT. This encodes CASSQESGQSNSPLHF.

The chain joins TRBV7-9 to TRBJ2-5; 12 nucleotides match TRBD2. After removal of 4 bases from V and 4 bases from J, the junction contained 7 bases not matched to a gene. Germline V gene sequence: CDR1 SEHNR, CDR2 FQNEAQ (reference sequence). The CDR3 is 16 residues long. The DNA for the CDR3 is TGTGCCAGCAGCTCGTCGACTAGCGGGGGTCGAGAGACCCAGTACTTC. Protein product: CASSSSTSGGRETQYF.